The 13 T cell receptor beta chains below come from one sample, sequenced in a study of CD4+ T cells in melanoma. TCRdb's table, derived via immunoSEQ multiplex PCR, lists solely in-frame clones and lacks some. The data show about 13,000 clones, roughly two thirds seen once. The sequencing input was cells from a culture (not recorded whether cultured in vitro). These TCRs come from a human donor with melanoma.

The chain combines TRBV7-8 with TRBJ2-5; either TRBD1 or TRBD2 may fit D (7 bases each). The CDR3 has 12 residues. V shed 7 bases and J shed 5 bases, with 11 bases lying between them. Germline CDR1 and CDR2: SGHVS and FQNEAQ. CDR3 in DNA: TGTGCCAGCAAGCGGGACAGCGAGACCCAGTACTTC. Amino acids: CASKRDSETQYF.

V usage is TRBV6-4 and J usage is TRBJ1-5, with D hard to call. Germline V CDR1 and CDR2: MRHNA, SNTAGT. With 6 bases removed from V and 4 bases from J, the gap between germline ends came to 16 bases. This CDR3 spans 15 amino acids. The CDR3 region has the DNA TGTGCCAGCAGCCCTCGGGAGGGCGGTAATCAGCCCCAGCATTTT. Protein product: CASSPREGGNQPQHF.

The chain combines TRBV11-2 with TRBJ1-1; perhaps TRBD1 as D (6 bases). CDR1 is SGHAT and CDR2 is FQNNGV in the germline V gene. Trimming stripped 5 bases from V and 0 bases from J, with 10 bases between. The CDR3 spans 14 residues. Written as DNA, the CDR3 is TGTGCCAGCAGCATAGGACAGATGAACACTGAAGCTTTCTTT. It is translated as CASSIGQMNTEAFF.

This clone was detected only a few times. This rearrangement joins TRBV4-1 to TRBJ1-1; D unclear. The CDR3 runs to 14 residues. V lost 1 base to trimming and J lost 4 bases, with 10 bases between them. Per the germline V gene, CDR1 is MGHRA and CDR2 is YSYEKL. The CDR3 DNA follows: TGCGCCAGCAGCCAAGTGGTCAGACTCACTGAAGCTTTCTTT. Protein sequence: CASSQVVRLTEAFF.

This clone was counted a single time. The rearrangement joins TRBV6-1 to TRBJ1-4, with D uncertain. In germline, CDR1 is MNHNS, CDR2 SASEGT. The CDR3 length is 18 residues. V was clipped by 2 bases and J by 5 bases, with 21 bases between them. The CDR3 region is CASSEPLFASGKNEKLFF. CDR3 nucleotides: TGTGCCAGCAGTGAACCCCTCTTCGCCTCGGGAAAAAATGAAAAACTGTTTTTT.

The rearrangement joins TRBV4-1 to TRBJ2-7, with D possibly matching TRBD2 (6 bases). The CDR3 covers 15 residues. V lost 4 bases to trimming and J lost 3 bases, with 16 bases between them. Germline V gene lookup returns CDR1 MGHRA and CDR2 YSYEKL. In DNA form, the CDR3 reads TGCGCCAGCAGCCTCCCTGGAGGGAGCCGCTACGAGCAGTACTTC. This sequence encodes CASSLPGGSRYEQYF.

This clone was seen only a few times. The CDR3 is CAWSRLGARYEQYF. CDR3 bases: TGTGCCTGGAGTCGGCTGGGGGCCCGGTACGAGCAGTACTTC. V usage is TRBV30 and J usage is TRBJ2-7, with a tentative D call TRBD1 (6 bases). The CDR3 runs to 14 residues. V lost 2 bases, J lost 4 bases, and 15 bases lay in between. CDR1 and CDR2 (germline): GTSNPN, SVGIG (reference sequence).

This chain joins TRBV29-1 and TRBJ2-7, with a tentative D call TRBD1 (6 bases). Germline values: CDR1 SQVTM, CDR2 ANQGSEA. The CDR3 covers 15 residues. Trimming left V 4 bases short and J 2 bases short, with 18 bases between. Written as DNA, the CDR3 is TGCAGCGTTGGAGTCGGCCACCCAGGGGCCTACGAGCAGTACTTC. This sequence encodes CSVGVGHPGAYEQYF.

This chain links TRBV6-6 with TRBJ2-5; the D gene is possibly TRBD2 (6 bases). The CDR3 totals 14 residues. Germline V lookup: CDR1 MNHNY, CDR2 SVGAGI (reference sequence). The ends were cut back, 5 bases at V and 5 bases at J, with 15 bases in the middle. The CDR3 reads CASSLQWREETQYF. In DNA, the CDR3 is TGTGCCAGCAGTCTCCAGTGGAGGGAGGAGACCCAGTACTTC.

This chain connects TRBV5-5 to TRBJ2-7, with D uncertain. The germline V and J ends were trimmed by 0 bases and 4 bases, with 8 bases remaining between them. CDR1 is SGHKS and CDR2 is YYEKEE in the germline V gene (reference sequence). CDR3 length equals 13 residues. CDR3 loop: CASSLDNTYEQYF. The CDR3 DNA reads TGTGCCAGCAGCTTGGACAACACTTACGAGCAGTACTTC.

The chain carries TRBV19 and TRBJ2-5; 9 bases match TRBD2. V was clipped by 5 bases and J by 4 bases; unmatched bases: 11. The CDR3 has 16 amino acids. Germline values: CDR1 LNHDA, CDR2 SQIVND (reference sequence). CDR3 loop: CASSPYWSGGSETQYF. CDR3 nucleotide sequence: TGTGCCAGTAGTCCCTATTGGAGCGGGGGGTCAGAGACCCAGTACTTC.

The chain links TRBV4-1 to TRBJ1-5; D call uncertain. V was cut by 4 bases and J by 1 base, with 11 bases left in between. There are 15 residues in the CDR3. Per germline, CDR1 MGHRA and CDR2 YSYEKL. CDR3 sequence (DNA): TGCGCCAGCAGCCCGTACTCGAACAGCAATCAGCCCCAGCATTTT. This translates into CASSPYSNSNQPQHF.

The chain recombines TRBV2 with TRBJ1-4; D is perhaps TRBD1 (5 bases). V was pared by 2 bases and J by 3 bases, with 13 bases between. Germline values: CDR1 SNHLY, CDR2 FYNNEI. The CDR3 contains 16 residues. The CDR3 DNA sequence: TGTGCCAGCAGTGAACAGGGCCTGAGGGCTAATGAAAAACTGTTTTTT. Translated, it gives CASSEQGLRANEKLFF.